Shown below are 28 T cell receptor beta chains from a single sample sequenced in a study of blood T cell repertoires in COVID-19. The assay was immunoSEQ multiplex PCR, and TCRdb's table has in-frame clones only and misses some. The sample carries 100,000 to 150,000 clones, approximately 74% recorded once. The sequenced sample consisted of peripheral blood. The receptors were gathered from a man older than 75 with COVID-19, enrolled during active disease.

The chain recombines TRBV11-2 with TRBJ1-1, with TRBD1 matching 8 bases. Germline V CDR1 and CDR2: SGHAT, FQNNGV. The ends lost 5 bases at V and 9 bases at J; junction bases unmatched: 5. The CDR3 is 12 residues long. CDR3 in amino acids: CASSPRTGQAFF. The CDR3 DNA reads TGTGCCAGCAGCCCGCGGACAGGGCAAGCTTTCTTT. Drawing the rest from reference TRBV11-2 and TRBJ1-1, the complete variable domain is EAGVAQSPRYKIIEKRQSVAFWCNPISGHATLYWYQQILGQGPKLLIQFQNNGVVDDSQLPKDRFSAERLKGVDSTLKIQPAKLEDSAVYLCASSPRTGQAFFGQGTRLTVV.

This clone was seen only a few times. The V call is TRBV10-1, the J call TRBJ2-7; D call uncertain. With 2 bases removed from V and 1 base from J, the gap between germline ends came to 12 bases. This CDR3 has 15 amino acids. Germline lookup yields CDR1 WNHNN and CDR2 SYGVQD (reference sequence). The DNA for the CDR3 is TGCGCCAGCAGTGAGGTCCAGTTACGATCCTACGAGCAGTACTTC. Its translation is CASSEVQLRSYEQYF.

This chain links TRBV2 with TRBJ1-6; 7 bases are shared with TRBD1. This CDR3 is 18 amino acids long. Germline lookup yields CDR1 SNHLY and CDR2 FYNNEI. V lost 4 bases to trimming and J lost 4 bases; unmatched junction nucleotides: 13. CDR3 DNA sequence: TGTGCCAGCAGTGCATCTTGGGACAGCACCTTTTATAATTCACCCCTCCACTTT. As protein: CASSASWDSTFYNSPLHF.

The rearrangement uses TRBV28 and TRBJ2-1; possible D gene TRBD2, 5 bases. This CDR3 has 14 residues. The germline V gene has CDR1 MDHEN and CDR2 SYDVKM. Trimming took 5 bases from V and 4 from J, leaving 12 bases between them. In nucleotides, the CDR3 is TGTGCCAGCAGTAGACAACGGGGTTACAATGAGCAGTTCTTC. This encodes CASSRQRGYNEQFF.

Concerning this clone itself: Other DNA sequences in the same sample also yield this CDR3. The V gene is TRBV19, the J gene TRBJ2-7; a possible D gene is TRBD2 (6 bases). Per germline, CDR1 LNHDA and CDR2 SQIVND (reference sequence). The CDR3 consists of 15 residues. Trimming took 1 base from V and 0 from J, leaving 10 bases between them. The CDR3 DNA follows: TGTGCCAGTAGTATAGGACGGGGGTCCTCCTACGAGCAGTACTTC. This encodes CASSIGRGSSYEQYF.

This clone was found a few times. J is TRBJ2-3 and V is TRBV28; 15 bases line up with TRBD2. The germline V gene has CDR1 MDHEN and CDR2 SYDVKM. Trimming removed 5 bases from V and 3 bases from J; junction bases left unmatched: 3. The CDR3 loop spans 16 amino acids. This chain's CDR3 is CASSPGLAGGTDTQYF. As DNA, the CDR3 is TGTGCCAGCAGTCCGGGACTAGCGGGAGGTACAGATACGCAGTATTTT.

This chain connects TRBV7-2 to TRBJ1-2, with 8 bases lining up with TRBD1. The CDR3 runs 14 residues. After removal of 3 bases from V and 4 bases from J, the junction contained 4 bases not matched to a gene. Germline V gives CDR1 SGHTA, CDR2 FQGNSA. The CDR3 loop is CASSFSTGGYGYTF. The CDR3 nucleotides read TGTGCCAGCAGCTTTTCTACAGGGGGCTATGGCTACACCTTC.

V is TRBV28 and J is TRBJ2-3; unclear D gene. V was cut by 4 bases and J by 13 bases, with 12 bases left in between. The CDR3 is 11 amino acids. The germline V gene encodes CDR1 MDHEN and CDR2 SYDVKM. The CDR3 sequence is CASSSLLTEYF. CDR3 nucleotides: TGTGCCAGCAGTTCCCTCCTGACTGAGTATTTT.

This chain links TRBV20-1 with TRBJ1-2; D not certain. The CDR3 is made up of 11 amino acids. The germline V gene encodes CDR1 DFQATT and CDR2 SNEGSKA (reference sequence). Trimming removed 2 bases at V and 7 bases at J, with 8 bases between. This chain's CDR3 is CSARIQLGYTF. DNA for the CDR3: TGCAGTGCTAGAATTCAACTTGGCTACACCTTC.

The chain employs TRBV19 and TRBJ2-7, with TRBD2 matching over 7 bases. The V gene's germline CDR1 is LNHDA and CDR2 SQIVND (reference sequence). The CDR3 consists of 15 residues. V shed 3 bases and J 1 base; nucleotides not matched to a gene: 6. The CDR3 spells CASSIGRERSYEQYF. As DNA, the CDR3 is TGTGCCAGTAGTATCGGGCGGGAGAGGTCCTACGAGCAGTACTTC.

The rearrangement links TRBV9 to TRBJ2-2, with TRBD2 matching 8 bases. The V and J ends lost 0 bases and 5 bases, in that order; junction bases with no gene match: 9. Germline CDR1 reads SGDLS; CDR2 reads YYNGEE. The CDR3 length is 17 residues. In DNA form, the CDR3 reads TGTGCCAGCAGCGTAGTCCCAACGGGAGGGCTTACCGGGGAGCTGTTTTTT. Translation gives CASSVVPTGGLTGELFF.

J is TRBJ2-1 and V is TRBV5-6; maybe TRBD1 (6 bases). CDR1 SGHDT and CDR2 YYEEEE come from the germline V gene. The CDR3 has 14 residues. V gave up 2 bases and J gave up 2 bases, with 8 bases separating them. CDR3 nucleotides: TGTGCCAGCAGCTTCCGGGACACCTACAATGAGCAGTTCTTC. As protein: CASSFRDTYNEQFF.

The CDR3 protein is CSVVGRTSGLTYEQYF. CDR3 in DNA: TGCAGCGTTGTGGGGCGGACTAGCGGGCTTACCTACGAGCAGTACTTC. The rearrangement joins TRBV29-1 to TRBJ2-7; TRBD2 aligns across 11 bases. Looked up from germline, CDR1 is SQVTM and CDR2 is ANQGSEA. The CDR3 runs to 16 residues. Unmatched junction bases numbered 10, after V lost 4 bases and J lost 2 bases.

This chain uses TRBV27 with TRBJ2-7, with TRBD2 matching over 8 bases. This CDR3 comprises 16 residues. Losses at the gene ends were 2 bases for V and 7 bases for J; bases not matched to a gene: 13. Germline loops: CDR1 MNHEY, CDR2 SMNVEV (reference sequence). CDR3 DNA sequence: TGTGCCAGCAGTTTAGAAGTTCCAGCGGGAGAGGGGGAGCAGTACTTC. Residues: CASSLEVPAGEGEQYF.

This chain connects TRBV7-2 to TRBJ1-2, with D possibly TRBD1 on 6 matching bases. The germline gives CDR1 SGHTA, CDR2 FQGNSA. The CDR3 consists of 14 residues. V was trimmed by 1 base and J by 6 bases, leaving 12 bases between them. CDR3 residues: CASSLVQGNNGYTF. CDR3 bases: TGTGCCAGCAGCTTAGTACAGGGTAATAATGGCTACACCTTC.

The J gene is TRBJ2-5, the V gene TRBV5-1; D is ambiguous. This CDR3 contains 12 residues. The ends were cut back, 0 bases at V and 3 bases at J, with 3 bases in the middle. Germline assignment: CDR1 SGHRS and CDR2 YFSETQ. The CDR3 protein is CASSLAKETQYF. CDR3 DNA sequence: TGCGCCAGCAGCTTGGCTAAAGAGACCCAGTACTTC.

The CDR3 DNA reads as TGTGCCAGTCTGGGGGCAGGGTCGAGCAATCAGCCCCAGCATTTT. This gives the protein CASLGAGSSNQPQHF. The V gene is TRBV28, the J gene TRBJ1-5, with D possibly TRBD1 on 6 matching bases. The germline V gene has CDR1 MDHEN and CDR2 SYDVKM. V lost 9 bases, J lost 1 base, and 16 bases lay in between. CDR3 length equals 15 residues.

V is TRBV19 and J is TRBJ1-3; D is unclear. The CDR3 runs 15 residues. Germline loops: CDR1 LNHDA, CDR2 SQIVND (reference sequence). The ends were cut back, 8 bases at V and 0 bases at J, with 14 bases in the middle. The CDR3 nucleotides are TGTGCCAGTGACGCCAGACAAAGCTCTGGAAACACCATATATTTT. This sequence encodes CASDARQSSGNTIYF.

The gene calls are TRBV21-1 and TRBJ2-7; the D call TRBD1 from the table was never checked on the DNA. TRBV21-1 is shown as a pseudogene. The length of the CDR3 is 13 residues. DNA for the CDR3: TGTGCCAGCGACGACAGGTCCGCCTACGAGCAGTACTTC. It encodes CASDDRSAYEQYF.

V gene TRBV4-3 combines with J gene TRBJ2-3; TRBD2 might be the D (6 bases). The CDR3 runs 14 residues. Between the trimmed V and J ends, which lost 4 bases and 4 bases, there was a span of 12 bases. Germline CDR1 and CDR2: LGHNA and YSLEER. The CDR3 here is CASSPGGRPDTQYF. The CDR3 DNA reads as TGCGCCAGCAGCCCAGGAGGGAGACCAGATACGCAGTATTTT.

The chain is built from TRBV5-6 and TRBJ2-1; TRBD1 matches at 8 bases. The trim removed 2 bases at V and 3 bases at J, leaving 7 bases unmatched. Germline CDR1 and CDR2: SGHDT and YYEEEE. This CDR3 is built from 16 residues. The CDR3 region is CASSFPGQGLYNEQFF. The CDR3 DNA is TGTGCCAGCAGCTTCCCCGGACAGGGACTCTACAATGAGCAGTTCTTC.

The rearrangement joins TRBV7-8 to TRBJ2-7, with 9 bases matching TRBD2. With 4 bases clipped from V and 4 bases from J, the junction kept 8 bases outside the gene matches. The CDR3 length is 15 residues. CDR1 and CDR2 from the germline V gene are SGHVS and FQNEAQ. The CDR3 here is CASSSATSGGYEQYF. As DNA, the CDR3 is TGTGCCAGCAGCTCCGCGACTAGCGGTGGTTACGAGCAGTACTTC.

The chain couples TRBV21-1 to TRBJ2-7; the DNA was not compared with TRBD2, the D call given in the table. TRBV21-1 is a recognized pseudogene. This CDR3 is 20 amino acids long. CDR3 in DNA: TGTGCCACCTCAGCGGGCAGGGATGGGGCGGGAGGTCGCTTCGAGAACGAGCAGTACTTC. It is translated as CATSAGRDGAGGRFENEQYF.

This chain uses TRBV28 with TRBJ1-1; weak D call: TRBD1 (5 bases). Germline CDR1 and CDR2: MDHEN and SYDVKM. V was clipped by 3 bases and J by 4 bases, with 15 bases between them. The CDR3 runs to 15 residues. Written as DNA, the CDR3 is TGTGCCAGCAGTTTTATGCAGGGCGGTCGCACTGAAGCTTTCTTT. The encoded protein is CASSFMQGGRTEAFF.

V is TRBV28 and J is TRBJ1-1; possible D gene TRBD1, 6 bases. Looked up from germline, CDR1 is MDHEN and CDR2 is SYDVKM. Trimming took 1 base from V and 1 from J, leaving 7 bases between them. The CDR3 covers 14 residues. CDR3 DNA sequence: TGTGCCAGCAGTTTATACAGGGAGAACACTGAAGCTTTCTTT. Translation: CASSLYRENTEAFF.

The J gene is TRBJ2-7, the V gene TRBV18; TRBD1 aligns across 11 bases. Germline V gene data show CDR1 as KGHSH and CDR2 as LQKENI. Unmatched junction bases numbered 7, after V lost 4 bases and J lost 5 bases. The CDR3 is made up of 15 amino acids. The CDR3 sequence: CASSRGTGGLNEQYF. In DNA form, the CDR3 reads TGTGCCAGCTCACGCGGGACAGGGGGGTTAAACGAGCAGTACTTC.

The rearrangement joins TRBV6-1 to TRBJ2-5; 7 nucleotides line up with TRBD1. The germline V gene encodes CDR1 MNHNS and CDR2 SASEGT. CDR3 length: 15 amino acids. Unmatched junction bases numbered 10, after V lost 2 bases and J lost 7 bases. CDR3 nucleotides: TGTGCCAGCAGTGAATTAGGGGGCGGTAGGGTGACCCAGTACTTC. Translation: CASSELGGGRVTQYF.

This sequence joins TRBV7-2 and TRBJ2-7; TRBD2 matches 12 bases. Trimming took 3 bases from V and 6 from J; bases not matched to a gene: 9. Germline lookup yields CDR1 SGHTA and CDR2 FQGNSA. The CDR3 spans 16 residues. DNA for the CDR3: TGTGCCAGCAGCTTCCCGACTAGCGGGAGTAAGGGCGAGCAGTACTTC. Residues: CASSFPTSGSKGEQYF.